The sequence of this T cell receptor (beta chain) was determined in a study of shared clonotypes between healthy human individuals. Per sorted-subset replicate PCR, input was 200 to 250 ng DNA, representing around 28,000 T cell genomes. The data were produced by immunoSEQ multiplex PCR, yet TCRdb's version contains in-frame clones alone and is incomplete. This table has over a million clones, approximately 80% appearing once. Each donor was a Caucasian adult residing in Nashville, Tennessee. The specimen was memory CD4+ T cells from PBMCs. Subset here: CD45RA-negative fraction. The sequence came from a man aged 18 to 29 in good health. Some clones in this sample may be carry-over from other donors' samples.

The CDR3 sequence is CASSSSGTSVANEQFF. CDR3 bases: TGCGCCAGCAGCTCCTCCGGGACTAGCGTAGCCAATGAGCAGTTCTTC. The gene calls are TRBV5-1 and TRBJ2-1, with 10 positions matching TRBD2. This CDR3 comprises 16 residues. V dropped 3 bases and J dropped 6; count of bases not matched to a gene: 9. CDR1 and CDR2 (germline): SGHRS, YFSETQ.